This TCR beta chain is drawn from a study of T cells after yellow fever vaccination. The study's findings and limits: The secondary T-cell response peaked on day 5, not day 15, but was weaker. Abundant contaminating clonotypes from the bulk population could appear in FACS-sorted repertoires.

This clonotype was picked up a small number of times. Its antigen is unknown. Conversion of TCR transcripts into cDNA relied on 5'RACE template switching, which added a universal primer site and UMIs. TCRdb independently ran MiXCR on the 5' RACE reads; one entry per CDR3 protein. The data hold hundreds of thousands of distinct CDR3 sequences, with about 12% observed a single time. The CDR3 sequence is 12 residues long. Per the germline V gene, CDR1 is DFQATT and CDR2 is SNEGSKA (reference sequence). The TCR originated in a young man who received the YFV17D yellow fever vaccine. The chain joins TRBV20-1 to TRBJ2-7; 13 nucleotides align to TRBD2. This material consisted of PBMCs, taken on the day of the yellow fever booster vaccination. CDR3 coding DNA: TGCACCCCCGGACTAGCGGGAGTCGAGCAGTACTTC. This codes for CTPGLAGVEQYF.